This T cell receptor beta chain was retrieved from a study of human T cells and chemical hapten exposure. Each CDR3 protein is one row after TCRdb ran MiXCR on the RACE reads. The sample lists tens of thousands of distinct CDR3 sequences, almost 6% occurring once. Trimming removed 2 bases at V and 3 bases at J, with 10 bases between. Per the germline V gene, CDR1 is SQVTM and CDR2 is ANQGSEA. CDR3 size: 13 residues. Time point defined: patch test 3, about 24 weeks after DPC sensitization. As to treatment: therapeutic diphenylcyclopropenone sensitization with weekly scalp DPC. This clonotype has ten or more counts.

The TCR comes from a man aged 30 to 45 with alopecia areata. Some clones in this sample may be carry-over from other donors' samples. The sequences come from whole blood, collected in connection with sensitization to the hapten diphenylcyclopropenone (DPC). The rearrangement uses TRBV29-1 and TRBJ1-2; TRBD1 is a possible D gene (5 bases). CDR3 protein: CSVEHPGHYGYTF. CDR3 bases: TGCAGCGTTGAACACCCAGGGCACTATGGCTACACCTTC.